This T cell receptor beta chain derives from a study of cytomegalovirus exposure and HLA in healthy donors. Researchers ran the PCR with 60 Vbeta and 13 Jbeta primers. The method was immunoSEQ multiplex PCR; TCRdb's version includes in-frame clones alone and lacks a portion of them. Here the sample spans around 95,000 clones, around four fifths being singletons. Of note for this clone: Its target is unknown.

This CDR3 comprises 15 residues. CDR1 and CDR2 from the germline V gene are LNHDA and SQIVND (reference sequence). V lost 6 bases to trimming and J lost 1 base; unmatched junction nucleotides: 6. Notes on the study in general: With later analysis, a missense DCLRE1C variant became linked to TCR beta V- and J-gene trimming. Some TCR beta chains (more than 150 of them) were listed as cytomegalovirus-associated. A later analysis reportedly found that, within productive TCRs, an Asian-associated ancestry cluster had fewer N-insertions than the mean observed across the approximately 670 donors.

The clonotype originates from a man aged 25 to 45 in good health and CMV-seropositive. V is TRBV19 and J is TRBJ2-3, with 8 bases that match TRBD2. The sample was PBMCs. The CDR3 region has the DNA TGTGCCAGTAGGGATCAAGCGGGAGGCACAGATACGCAGTATTTT. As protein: CASRDQAGGTDTQYF. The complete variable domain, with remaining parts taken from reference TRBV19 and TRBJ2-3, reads DGGITQSPKYLFRKEGQNVTLSCEQNLNHDAMYWYRQDPGQGLRLIYYSQIVNDFQKGDIAEGYSVSREKKESFPLTVTSAQKNPTAFYLCASRDQAGGTDTQYFGPGTRLTVL.